This entry lists 17 T cell receptor beta chains sequenced from one sample in a study of CD8 T cells in Susac syndrome. After extraction with the RNeasy kit, about 0.45 to 1 ug of the RNA was reverse transcribed using random hexamers. From the immunoSEQ multiplex PCR reads, TCRdb called clonotypes with MiXCR, one entry per CDR3 protein. The sample holds some 190,000 distinct CDR3 sequences, about 94% seen once. Input material: CD4+ T cells from PBMCs. These receptors all stem from a human donor with Susac syndrome.

The chain employs TRBV11-3 and TRBJ1-3; no clear D gene. The CDR3 spans 13 residues. V gave up 6 bases and J gave up 7 bases, with 13 bases separating them. The germline gives CDR1 SGHNT, CDR2 YENEEA. The CDR3 bases are TGTGCCAGCAGTAGAGGATGGGAGAACACCATATATTTT. Translated, it gives CASSRGWENTIYF.

The rearrangement links TRBV11-2 to TRBJ2-7; the match to TRBD2 covers 12 bases. The germline V gene has CDR1 SGHAT and CDR2 FQNNGV. There are 15 residues in the CDR3. The V and J ends lost 2 bases and 7 bases, in that order; junction bases with no gene match: 6. This chain's CDR3 is CASSLSPSGGEEQYF. The CDR3 region has the DNA TGTGCCAGCAGCTTATCCCCTAGCGGGGGGGAAGAGCAGTACTTC.

V usage is TRBV20-1 and J usage is TRBJ2-7, with D perhaps TRBD1 or TRBD2 (6 bases each). The length of the CDR3 is 13 residues. Trimming stripped 0 bases from V and 5 bases from J, with 11 bases between. From germline, CDR1 is DFQATT and CDR2 SNEGSKA (reference sequence). Here the CDR3 reads CSARDGGPDEQYF. As DNA, the CDR3 is TGCAGTGCTAGAGATGGGGGGCCCGACGAGCAGTACTTC.

V is TRBV7-2 and J is TRBJ2-1; D possibly corresponds to TRBD1 (7 bases). The germline V gene encodes CDR1 SGHTA and CDR2 FQGNSA. V was cut by 5 bases and J by 5 bases, with 16 bases left in between. There are 15 residues in the CDR3. In DNA, the CDR3 is TGTGCCAGCAGCGGAGGGACAGACCTGGACAATGAGCAGTTCTTC. As protein: CASSGGTDLDNEQFF.

Here the CDR3 reads CASNLFASNQPQHF. The CDR3 DNA reads TGTGCCAGCAATTTATTCGCCTCCAATCAGCCCCAGCATTTT. The chain uses TRBV2 and TRBJ1-5, with D hard to call. CDR1 is SNHLY, CDR2 FYNNEI, per germline. V lost 7 bases, J lost 3 bases, and 13 bases lay in between. The CDR3 is 14 residues long.

This chain joins TRBV5-4 and TRBJ1-1, with D possibly being TRBD1 (5 bases). The CDR3 runs 14 residues. Germline loops: CDR1 SGHNT, CDR2 YYREEE (reference sequence). V lost 4 bases and J lost 1, with 11 bases in between. The CDR3 protein is CASSMGLPNTEAFF. CDR3 nucleotide sequence: TGTGCCAGCAGCATGGGACTGCCGAACACTGAAGCTTTCTTT.

This chain connects TRBV3-1 to TRBJ2-1; 16 bases map to TRBD2. CDR1 LGHDT and CDR2 YNNKEL come from the germline V gene (reference sequence). CDR3 length equals 18 residues. Losses at the gene ends were 0 bases for V and 4 bases for J; bases not matched to a gene: 3. CDR3 loop: CASSQEGLAGGLYNEQFF. For the CDR3, the DNA is TGTGCCAGCAGCCAAGAGGGACTAGCGGGGGGGCTGTACAATGAGCAGTTCTTC.

This clonotype was recorded a few times. V is TRBV3-1 and J is TRBJ1-2; tentatively, D is TRBD1 (6 bases). V lost 0 bases to trimming and J lost 5 bases, with 10 bases between them. CDR3 size: 14 residues. Per germline, CDR1 LGHDT and CDR2 YNNKEL (reference sequence). CDR3 region: CASSQDRGGYGYTF. CDR3 bases: TGTGCCAGCAGCCAAGATCGAGGGGGTTATGGCTACACCTTC.

V and J are TRBV7-2 and TRBJ1-2; 8 bases agree with TRBD1. CDR3 length equals 13 residues. Germline CDR1 reads SGHTA; CDR2 reads FQGNSA. The ends lost 2 bases at V and 12 bases at J; junction bases unmatched: 8. The CDR3, as DNA: TGTGCCAGCAGCTTAACTCGGACAGGGACGGACACCTTC. It codes for CASSLTRTGTDTF.

The V call is TRBV30, the J call TRBJ1-6; D gene uncertain. The CDR3 sequence is 15 residues long. Germline V gene sequence: CDR1 GTSNPN, CDR2 SVGIG (reference sequence). Trimming shortened V by 3 bases and J by 10 bases, and 19 bases separated the two germline ends. This CDR3 is CAWSPLVEAVSPLHF. The CDR3 DNA sequence: TGTGCCTGGAGCCCCCTCGTGGAGGCGGTCTCACCCCTCCACTTT. Full variable domain (outside the CDR3, taken from reference TRBV30 and TRBJ1-6): SQTIHQWPATLVQPVGSPLSLECTVEGTSNPNLYWYRQAAGRGLQLLFYSVGIGQISSEVPQNLSASRPQDRQFILSSKKLLLSDSGFYLCAWSPLVEAVSPLHFGNGTRLTVT.

The gene calls are TRBV5-1 and TRBJ2-7; D gene uncertain. CDR3 size: 14 residues. Per germline, CDR1 SGHRS and CDR2 YFSETQ. V was shortened by 3 bases and J by 2 bases, with 12 bases between the two germline ends. The CDR3 spells CASSSRAEAYEQYF. DNA for the CDR3: TGCGCCAGCAGCTCTCGAGCAGAGGCCTACGAGCAGTACTTC.

This clonotype was seen a few times. The gene calls are TRBV20-1 and TRBJ1-1; the match to TRBD1 covers 10 bases. The CDR3 spans 12 residues. CDR1 and CDR2 from the germline V gene are DFQATT and SNEGSKA (reference sequence). Trimming at V came to 7 bases and at J to 5 bases, leaving 4 bases not matched to a gene. The CDR3 DNA follows: TGCAGTGTGGGACAGGGGCGAACTGAAGCTTTCTTT. Its translation: CSVGQGRTEAFF.

The chain employs TRBV19 and TRBJ2-5; D might be TRBD1 or TRBD2, each matching 5 bases. Trimming removed 7 bases at V and 5 bases at J, with 23 bases between. Germline lookup yields CDR1 LNHDA and CDR2 SQIVND (reference sequence). The CDR3 loop spans 16 amino acids. CDR3 residues: CASTTRWAGTPETQYF. In nucleotides, the CDR3 is TGTGCCAGTACCACAAGGTGGGCAGGGACCCCTGAGACCCAGTACTTC.

DNA of the CDR3: TGTGCCAGCAGCTGGGACAGGGGTCCCTACGAGCAGTACTTC. Translating gives CASSWDRGPYEQYF. V gene TRBV28 combines with J gene TRBJ2-7, with TRBD1 identical over 10 bases. The V and J ends lost 6 bases and 2 bases, in that order; junction bases with no gene match: 4. CDR3 length equals 14 residues. CDR1 is MDHEN, CDR2 SYDVKM, per germline.

This chain joins TRBV11-2 and TRBJ2-2, with D possibly being TRBD1 or TRBD2 (5 bases each). The germline gives CDR1 SGHAT, CDR2 FQNNGV. There are 16 residues in the CDR3. V lost 6 bases and J lost 0, with 14 bases in between. The CDR3 loop is CASSYTGRANTGELFF. The CDR3 coding sequence is TGTGCCAGCAGTTACACGGGACGAGCGAACACCGGGGAGCTGTTTTTT.

The rearrangement joins TRBV3-1 to TRBJ1-2; D call uncertain. Germline CDR1 and CDR2: LGHDT and YNNKEL (reference sequence). Between the trimmed V and J ends, which lost 1 base and 2 bases, there was a span of 8 bases. This CDR3 region has 14 residues. Written as DNA, the CDR3 is TGTGCCAGCAGCCAAGGCCCGCAGAACTATGGCTACACCTTC. It translates to CASSQGPQNYGYTF.

CDR3 DNA: TGTGCCAGCACATCAGGGGCGCTCTACGAGCAGTACTTC. Its protein product is CASTSGALYEQYF. J is TRBJ2-7 and V is TRBV18; D might be TRBD1 (6 bases). Germline lookup yields CDR1 KGHSH and CDR2 LQKENI. This CDR3 has 13 amino acids. The V end lost 8 bases, the J end lost 3 bases, and 14 bases lay between the germline ends.